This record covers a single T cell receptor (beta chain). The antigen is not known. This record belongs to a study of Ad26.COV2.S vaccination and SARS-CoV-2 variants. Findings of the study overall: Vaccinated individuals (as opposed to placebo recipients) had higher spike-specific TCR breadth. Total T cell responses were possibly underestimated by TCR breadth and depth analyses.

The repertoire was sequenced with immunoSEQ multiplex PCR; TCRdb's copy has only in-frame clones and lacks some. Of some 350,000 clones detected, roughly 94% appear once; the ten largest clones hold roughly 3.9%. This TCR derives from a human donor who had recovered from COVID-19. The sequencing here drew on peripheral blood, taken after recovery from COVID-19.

CDR3 bases: TGTGCCAGCAGCCCCACCCGGCAGTTTAATTCACCCCTCCACTTT. This encodes CASSPTRQFNSPLHF. The chain uses TRBV7-2 and TRBJ1-6, with D uncertain. V was trimmed by 5 bases and J by 6 bases, leaving 14 bases between them. The CDR3 has 15 amino acids. Germline CDR1 and CDR2: SGHTA and FQGNSA.